The 25 T cell receptor beta chains given below trace back to one sample, sequenced in a study of T cells in narcolepsy. Libraries were prepared by immunoSEQ multiplex PCR; TCRdb keeps only in-frame clonotypes and omits some of them. In the table there are approximately 11,000 clones, around 94% of which are singletons. What was sequenced was CD45RA- memory CD4+ T cells from PBMCs. The receptors here all came from a human donor with narcolepsy.

This clone is a singleton in its sample. The V call is TRBV11-2, the J call TRBJ2-2, with 9 nucleotides matching TRBD1. V shed 3 bases, J shed 7 bases, and the junction held 6 bases outside the gene matches. Germline CDR1 is SGHAT and CDR2 is FQNNGV. The CDR3 loop spans 15 amino acids. CDR3 sequence: CASSFGQGRGGELFF. CDR3 sequence (DNA): TGTGCCAGCAGCTTCGGACAGGGGAGGGGCGGGGAGCTGTTTTTT. The full variable domain, its missing parts supplied by reference TRBV11-2 and TRBJ2-2, is EAGVAQSPRYKIIEKRQSVAFWCNPISGHATLYWYQQILGQGPKLLIQFQNNGVVDDSQLPKDRFSAERLKGVDSTLKIQPAKLEDSAVYLCASSFGQGRGGELFFGEGSRLTVL.

The V call is TRBV5-1, the J call TRBJ2-7; D may be TRBD1 (6 bases). The germline V and J ends were trimmed by 0 bases and 0 bases, with 13 bases remaining between them. The germline CDR1 and CDR2 sequences are SGHRS and YFSETQ. The CDR3 sequence is 16 residues long. The CDR3 DNA is TGCGCCAGCAGCTTGGTAGGTTGGGGGCTCTCCTACGAGCAGTACTTC. Protein sequence: CASSLVGWGLSYEQYF.

The chain is built from TRBV27 and TRBJ2-7; TRBD1 matches 7 bases. The CDR3 is made up of 15 amino acids. Germline loops: CDR1 MNHEY, CDR2 SMNVEV (reference sequence). V gave up 4 bases and J gave up 2 bases; unmatched junction bases: 8. The CDR3: CASSSYRGGAYEQYF. The CDR3, as DNA: TGTGCCAGCAGTTCCTACAGGGGTGGGGCCTACGAGCAGTACTTC.

The V and J genes are TRBV27 and TRBJ1-2; D not certain. The germline V and J ends were trimmed by 5 bases and 8 bases, with 21 bases remaining between them. CDR3 length: 15 residues. CDR1 and CDR2 from the germline V gene are MNHEY and SMNVEV (reference sequence). In DNA, the CDR3 is TGTGCCAGCAGTGCTCTTGGTGTACAGAGAAGGGGCTACACCTTC. Its protein product is CASSALGVQRRGYTF.

The V gene is TRBV9, the J gene TRBJ1-4; TRBD1 matches at 7 bases. This CDR3 comprises 17 residues. V lost 4 bases and J lost 8; bases outside the gene matches: 17. Germline V gene lookup returns CDR1 SGDLS and CDR2 YYNGEE. The CDR3 is CASSRTGGDNLREKLFF. DNA for the CDR3: TGTGCCAGCAGCAGGACAGGAGGTGACAACCTTCGGGAAAAACTGTTTTTT.

This clone was counted only a few times. The chain recombines TRBV4-1 with TRBJ1-3; no definite D call. The CDR3 covers 14 residues. Trimming cost V 1 base and J 2 bases, with 6 bases left between them. Germline loops: CDR1 MGHRA, CDR2 YSYEKL. In nucleotides, the CDR3 is TGCGCCAGCAGCCAAGGTCCAGCTGGAAACACCATATATTTT. This sequence encodes CASSQGPAGNTIYF.

The CDR3 reads CASSQTGLNYGYTF. CDR3 nucleotide sequence: TGTGCCAGCAGCCAGACAGGACTCAACTATGGCTACACCTTC. The rearrangement uses TRBV2 and TRBJ1-2; a possible D gene is TRBD1 (6 bases). CDR3 length: 14 amino acids. V lost 6 bases and J 2 bases, leaving 13 bases between the germline ends. Germline CDR1 reads SNHLY; CDR2 reads FYNNEI. The whole variable domain, remainder taken from reference TRBV2 and TRBJ1-2, is EPEVTQTPSHQVTQMGQEVILRCVPISNHLYFYWYRQILGQKVEFLVSFYNNEISEKSEIFDDQFSVERPDGSNFTLKIRSTKLEDSAMYFCASSQTGLNYGYTFGSGTRLTVV.

The rearrangement uses TRBV30 and TRBJ2-7; D is unclear. The germline V and J ends were trimmed by 2 bases and 7 bases, with 12 bases remaining between them. The CDR3 covers 12 residues. Germline assignment: CDR1 GTSNPN and CDR2 SVGIG (reference sequence). CDR3 coding DNA: TGTGCCTGGAGTACCCCCCTGGGGGAGCAGTACTTC. Its protein product is CAWSTPLGEQYF.

The chain combines TRBV4-2 with TRBJ1-2, with 10 positions matching TRBD1. This CDR3 comprises 14 residues. Germline V CDR1 and CDR2: LGHNA, YNFKEQ. With 3 bases clipped from V and 8 bases from J, the junction kept 6 bases outside the gene matches. The CDR3 is CASSQLDRGEGYTF. The CDR3, as DNA: TGTGCCAGCAGCCAGCTGGACAGGGGGGAAGGCTACACCTTC.

This CDR3 is CASSLGTSGAAQETQYF. CDR3 DNA: TGTGCCAGCAGCTTAGGAACCTCAGGAGCTGCGCAAGAGACCCAGTACTTC. The J gene is TRBJ2-5, the V gene TRBV11-3, with unresolved D. V shed 1 base and J shed 2 bases, with 17 bases lying between them. This CDR3 has 17 residues. Germline V gene sequence: CDR1 SGHNT, CDR2 YENEEA.

This chain links TRBV5-1 with TRBJ1-2; 10 nucleotides line up with TRBD1. The V gene end was trimmed by 0 bases and the J gene end by 1 base; junction bases not matched to a gene: 3. The V gene's germline CDR1 is SGHRS and CDR2 YFSETQ. This CDR3 contains 16 residues. The chain's CDR3 is CASSLGQGALNYGYTF. The CDR3 nucleotides are TGCGCCAGCAGCTTGGGACAGGGGGCGCTTAACTATGGCTACACCTTC.

The chain is built from TRBV5-4 and TRBJ1-1; D possibly corresponds to TRBD1 (5 bases). Trimming shortened V by 5 bases and J by 2 bases, and 7 bases separated the two germline ends. There are 12 residues in the CDR3. The germline V gene has CDR1 SGHNT and CDR2 YYREEE (reference sequence). DNA for the CDR3: TGTGCCAGCAGTGACAGAAACACTGAAGCTTTCTTT. Protein product: CASSDRNTEAFF.

The rearrangement joins TRBV11-3 to TRBJ2-7, with no clear D. Between the trimmed V and J ends, which lost 1 base and 3 bases, there was a span of 13 bases. The CDR3 extends over 15 amino acids. CDR1 and CDR2 from the germline V gene are SGHNT and YENEEA. CDR3 region: CASSLGGLGVYEQYF. DNA for the CDR3: TGTGCCAGCAGCTTAGGTGGGCTGGGCGTCTACGAGCAGTACTTC.

V gene TRBV6-6 combines with J gene TRBJ2-1; TRBD2 agrees at 11 bases. Germline loops: CDR1 MNHNY, CDR2 SVGAGI (reference sequence). J gave up 8 bases and V 7 bases, and 10 bases lay outside the gene matches. The CDR3 has 15 amino acids. CDR3: CASNDSGGGIDEQFF. For the CDR3, the DNA is TGTGCCAGCAATGATAGCGGGGGGGGGATCGATGAGCAGTTCTTC.

J is TRBJ2-3 and V is TRBV2; 14 nucleotides align to TRBD2. The CDR3 extends over 16 amino acids. Trimming at V came to 8 bases and at J to 0 bases, leaving 4 bases not matched to a gene. Germline lookup yields CDR1 SNHLY and CDR2 FYNNEI. In DNA form, the CDR3 reads TGTGCCAGCTCCGGGACTAGCGGGGGCAGCACAGATACGCAGTATTTT. Protein: CASSGTSGGSTDTQYF.

This rearrangement joins TRBV18 to TRBJ2-7; 13 bases agree with TRBD2. V shed 6 bases and J 7 bases; nucleotides not matched to a gene: 6. Germline V gene data show CDR1 as KGHSH and CDR2 as LQKENI. The CDR3 extends over 14 amino acids. The CDR3 sequence: CASSPTSGRREQYF. The DNA of the CDR3 is TGTGCCAGCTCGCCGACTAGCGGGAGGAGGGAGCAGTACTTC. Based on the CDR3 plus reference TRBV18 and TRBJ2-7, the full variable domain is NAGVMQNPRHLVRRRGQEARLRCSPMKGHSHVYWYRQLPEEGLKFMVYLQKENIIDESGMPKERFSAEFPKEGPSILRIQQVVRGDSAAYFCASSPTSGRREQYFGPGTRLTVT.

The rearrangement joins TRBV5-4 to TRBJ2-1; 10 nucleotides agree with TRBD2. Germline CDR1 SGHNT, CDR2 YYREEE (reference sequence). Germline trimming cut 3 bases from V and 5 bases from J; bases unmatched to any gene: 14. CDR3 length equals 18 residues. As DNA, the CDR3 is TGTGCCAGCAGCTCGGACAGAAGATTAGCGGGAGGTAACAATGAGCAGTTCTTC. This gives the protein CASSSDRRLAGGNNEQFF.

This rearrangement joins TRBV15 to TRBJ1-3, with TRBD1 matching over 10 bases. The CDR3 length is 15 residues. J lost 4 bases, V lost 3 bases, and 3 bases had no gene match. The germline CDR1 and CDR2 sequences are LNHNV and YYDKDF (reference sequence). CDR3 region: CATSRGTGAGNTIYF. CDR3 DNA sequence: TGTGCCACCAGCAGGGGGACAGGGGCAGGAAACACCATATATTTT.

The chain combines TRBV19 with TRBJ2-2; weak D call: TRBD2 (5 bases). This CDR3 has 15 amino acids. Germline CDR1 reads LNHDA; CDR2 reads SQIVND (reference sequence). V lost 4 bases, J lost 0 bases, and 9 bases lay in between. CDR3 region: CASSTDGTNTGELFF. CDR3 nucleotide sequence: TGTGCCAGTAGTACGGACGGGACGAACACCGGGGAGCTGTTTTTT.

CDR3 sequence reads: CASSPNTGELFF. CDR3 coding DNA: TGTGCCAGCAGCCCTAACACCGGGGAGCTGTTTTTT. The chain joins TRBV11-3 to TRBJ2-2; D is undetermined. The germline CDR1 and CDR2 sequences are SGHNT and YENEEA. This CDR3 comprises 12 residues. V lost 5 bases to trimming and J lost 2 bases, with 3 bases between them.

This clone was seen just once. J is TRBJ2-1 and V is TRBV27; 7 nucleotides agree with TRBD2. This CDR3 region has 22 residues. V dropped 7 bases and J dropped 0; count of bases not matched to a gene: 27. In germline, CDR1 is MNHEY, CDR2 SMNVEV (reference sequence). CDR3 residues: CASTKTPGGGRAVFSSYNEQFF. The CDR3 DNA reads as TGTGCCAGCACCAAAACCCCTGGTGGCGGGAGAGCGGTATTTAGCTCCTACAATGAGCAGTTCTTC.

CDR3 sequence: CASGGGAGGTGELFF. The CDR3 DNA reads as TGTGCCAGCGGAGGGGGGGCTGGCGGCACCGGGGAGCTGTTTTTT. The rearrangement joins TRBV2 to TRBJ2-2; a weak D match, TRBD2 (7 bases). This CDR3 comprises 15 residues. With 8 bases removed from V and 4 bases from J, the gap between germline ends came to 17 bases. The germline V gene encodes CDR1 SNHLY and CDR2 FYNNEI.

The V gene is TRBV7-9, the J gene TRBJ2-5; TRBD2 matches at 10 bases. Germline CDR1 is SEHNR and CDR2 is FQNEAQ (reference sequence). This CDR3 comprises 16 residues. V gave up 2 bases and J gave up 5 bases; unmatched junction bases: 8. CDR3 DNA: TGTGCCAGCAGCTTACATTTCCAACTAGCGGGGGAGACCCAGTACTTC. It encodes CASSLHFQLAGETQYF.

This chain uses TRBV2 with TRBJ1-1; D not certain. The germline V gene has CDR1 SNHLY and CDR2 FYNNEI. V was clipped by 5 bases and J by 7 bases, with 8 bases between them. This CDR3 spans 11 amino acids. In DNA form, the CDR3 reads TGTGCCAGCAGTTCTCACGGTGAAGCTTTCTTT. Its protein is CASSSHGEAFF. The full variable domain, in which reference TRBV2 and TRBJ1-1 provide the parts outside the CDR3, is EPEVTQTPSHQVTQMGQEVILRCVPISNHLYFYWYRQILGQKVEFLVSFYNNEISEKSEIFDDQFSVERPDGSNFTLKIRSTKLEDSAMYFCASSSHGEAFFGQGTRLTVV.

CDR3 DNA: TGTGCCAGCAGCTTAGCCAGGGTCAATGAGCAGTTCTTC. Protein: CASSLARVNEQFF. This chain joins TRBV7-2 and TRBJ2-1, with a possible D match to TRBD1 (5 bases). This CDR3 is built from 13 residues. V lost 0 bases and J lost 6, with 6 bases in between. Germline loops: CDR1 SGHTA, CDR2 FQGNSA.